This is a list of T cell receptor beta chains from one sample in a study of OX40 agonist ivuxolimab in advanced cancers. Assay: immunoSEQ multiplex PCR; the TCRdb copy retains only in-frame clones and omits some. The table lists approximately 49,000 clones, about 80% of them singletons. The starting material was CD4+ or CD8+ T cells sorted from blood, obtained in a trial of the OX40 agonist ivuxolimab. The receptors stem from an adult with an advanced solid tumor such as melanoma, head and neck, liver or kidney cancer. Each CDR3 is given with its conserved first and last residue. The order of the fields is D gene, J gene, V gene, CDR3 protein. The D gene is left open where the match is weak.

NA TRBJ1-2 TRBV7-2 CASSLRTSPWGYTF
NA TRBJ1-4 TRBV7-8 CASSPYRAATNEKLFF
NA TRBJ1-1 TRBV7-2 CASSLQQGNTEAFF
TRBD1 TRBJ2-5 TRBV10-1 CASSPGDRKETQYF
NA TRBJ2-1 TRBV5-1 CASSLGPGTYNEQFF
TRBD2 TRBJ2-2 TRBV5-1 CASSVLAGRSTGELFF
TRBD1 TRBJ2-7 TRBV10-3 CAISEGTGGPKQYF
NA TRBJ2-3 TRBV11-2 CASSLEVAGTQYF
NA TRBJ2-3 TRBV9 CASSRGTVETDTQYF
NA TRBJ2-3 TRBV4-2 CASSPHVSTSTDTQYF
NA TRBJ2-1 TRBV29-1 CSAGQGGLAAYNEQFF
TRBD1 TRBJ1-5 TRBV7-9 CASNNPPDRGPQPQHF
TRBD1 TRBJ1-2 TRBV7-9 CASSPPDRGYGYTF
TRBD1 TRBJ2-7 TRBV7-8 CASSLDGTDEQYF
NA TRBJ1-5 TRBV10-3 CATAPSLQALYSNQPQHF